The 15 T cell receptor beta chains presented below share a single source sample, sequenced in a study of blood T cell repertoires in COVID-19. Sequenced by immunoSEQ multiplex PCR; TCRdb stores in-frame clones only, minus some. Counted here are 200,000 to 250,000 clones, roughly four fifths occurring once; the ten biggest clones make up approximately 4.9%. The specimen sequenced was PBMCs or T cells enriched from blood (not recorded which). All receptors come from a woman aged 50 to 60 who had been exposed to COVID-19.

The chain combines TRBV9 with TRBJ2-7, with 12 bases aligning to TRBD1. The CDR3 loop spans 15 amino acids. With V trimmed by 1 base and J by 6 bases, 5 bases remained unmatched. The germline CDR1 and CDR2 sequences are SGDLS and YYNGEE. As DNA, the CDR3 is TGTGCCAGCAGCGTAACCGGGACAGGGGGCGGCGAGCAGTACTTC. This translates into CASSVTGTGGGEQYF.

This clone was seen once. The rearrangement links TRBV7-9 to TRBJ1-1; unclear D gene. Germline loops: CDR1 SEHNR, CDR2 FQNEAQ (reference sequence). There are 15 residues in the CDR3. Trimming pared 5 bases from V and 1 base from J, leaving 14 bases between. CDR3 in amino acids: CASSPSRLSNTEAFF. CDR3 in DNA: TGTGCCAGCAGCCCAAGCCGATTATCGAACACTGAAGCTTTCTTT. Full variable domain (rest looked up from reference TRBV7-9 and TRBJ1-1): DTGVSQNPRHKITKRGQNVTFRCDPISEHNRLYWYRQTLGQGPEFLTYFQNEAQLEKSRLLSDRFSAERPKGSFSTLEIQRTEQGDSAMYLCASSPSRLSNTEAFFGQGTRLTVV.

The chain carries TRBV7-9 and TRBJ2-2; 8 positions match TRBD1. Germline CDR1 reads SEHNR; CDR2 reads FQNEAQ (reference sequence). The CDR3 length is 14 residues. V was clipped by 3 bases and J by 7 bases; unmatched bases: 4. Written as DNA, the CDR3 is TGTGCCAGCAGCTTTGGGACAGGTATCGGGGAGCTGTTTTTT. It yields the protein CASSFGTGIGELFF.

V is TRBV3-1 (or the pseudogene TRBV3-2) and J is TRBJ2-2; TRBD2 agrees at 9 bases. The CDR3 has 16 amino acids. Looked up from germline, CDR1 is LGHDT and CDR2 is YNNKEL (reference sequence). Trimming removed 1 base from V and 4 bases from J; junction bases left unmatched: 4. CDR3 protein: CASSQVGGGATGELFF. The CDR3, as DNA: TGTGCCAGCAGCCAAGTAGGCGGGGGGGCCACCGGGGAGCTGTTTTTT.

In its sample, this clone was seen many times. V and J are TRBV24-1 and TRBJ2-3; 9 bases are shared with TRBD2. Germline V gives CDR1 KGHDR, CDR2 SFDVKD. The trim removed 3 bases at V and 1 base at J, leaving 7 bases unmatched. The CDR3 sequence is 17 residues long. The CDR3 here is CATSDPSPSGGTDTQYF. CDR3 in DNA: TGTGCCACCAGTGATCCAAGCCCTAGCGGGGGCACAGATACGCAGTATTTT.

CDR3 nucleotide sequence: TGTGCCAGCAGCTTTTCGGACAGGGAGGCTTTCTTT. It specifies CASSFSDREAFF. This chain connects TRBV3-1 (or the pseudogene TRBV3-2) to TRBJ1-1; 8 bases line up with TRBD1. V was pared by 5 bases and J by 11 bases, with 7 bases of the junction left unmatched. Germline V gene lookup returns CDR1 LGHDT and CDR2 YNNKEL (reference sequence). The CDR3 sequence is 12 residues long.

This chain connects TRBV6-5 to TRBJ1-1; 9 bases agree with TRBD1. V gave up 4 bases and J gave up 2 bases; unmatched junction bases: 2. The germline V gene has CDR1 MNHEY and CDR2 SVGAGI. The CDR3 runs 14 residues. CDR3 DNA: TGTGCCAGCAGTTGGGACAGGGCAAACACTGAAGCTTTCTTT. This encodes CASSWDRANTEAFF.

The chain couples TRBV6-5 to TRBJ2-5, with D uncertain. The CDR3 spans 14 residues. Trimming took off 2 bases at V and 5 bases at J, with 12 bases between the two ends. Germline lookup yields CDR1 MNHEY and CDR2 SVGAGI. The CDR3 spells CASSYLDPGETQYF. The DNA of the CDR3 is TGTGCCAGCAGTTACCTAGACCCCGGGGAGACCCAGTACTTC.

This sequence joins TRBV19 and TRBJ2-5, with TRBD1 matching 9 bases. J lost 5 bases, V lost 3 bases, and 4 bases had no gene match. CDR1 and CDR2 (germline): LNHDA, SQIVND (reference sequence). This CDR3 region has 14 residues. The CDR3 is CASSIDGTGETQYF. The CDR3 DNA is TGTGCCAGTAGTATCGACGGGACAGGGGAGACCCAGTACTTC.

V is TRBV19 and J is TRBJ2-1; 9 positions agree with TRBD1. The trim removed 6 bases at V and 4 bases at J, leaving 4 bases unmatched. This CDR3 has 14 amino acids. Per the germline V gene, CDR1 is LNHDA and CDR2 is SQIVND (reference sequence). The CDR3, as DNA: TGTGCCAGTAGCCTACAGGGGGCATACAATGAGCAGTTCTTC. Its translation: CASSLQGAYNEQFF.

In the case of this clone: Germline is not matched at one junction end, which may reflect a read error. V gene TRBV5-1 combines with J gene TRBJ1-3, with a possible D match to TRBD1 (6 bases). CDR3 length equals 16 residues. The germline V gene has CDR1 SGHRS and CDR2 YFSETQ. For the CDR3, the DNA is TGCGCCAGCAGCTTAGTTACCGGACAGTTAGGAAGCACCATATATTTT. As protein: CASSLVTGQLGSTIYF.

The V gene is TRBV7-8, the J gene TRBJ2-3; 9 bases line up with TRBD1. Germline V gene lookup returns CDR1 SGHVS and CDR2 FQNEAQ. This CDR3 is 16 amino acids long. V lost 0 bases to trimming and J lost 4 bases; unmatched junction nucleotides: 5. The CDR3 region has the DNA TGTGCCAGCAGCTTAGCGTGGACAGGGGAGTCAGATACGCAGTATTTT. It yields the protein CASSLAWTGESDTQYF.

The chain carries TRBV3-1 (or the pseudogene TRBV3-2) and TRBJ1-2; D gene ambiguous. This CDR3 is 12 amino acids long. The V and J ends lost 5 bases and 2 bases respectively, with 6 bases between them. Germline V gives CDR1 LGHDT, CDR2 YNNKEL (reference sequence). As DNA, the CDR3 is TGTGCCAGCAGCAGCCGGAACTATGGCTACACCTTC. This encodes CASSSRNYGYTF.

The chain links TRBV6-5 to TRBJ1-1; 7 bases map to TRBD1. From germline, CDR1 is MNHEY and CDR2 SVGAGI. This CDR3 is 15 amino acids long. The V segment lost 5 bases and the J segment 6 bases; nucleotides outside the gene matches: 12. This CDR3 is CASSPLDRDWPEAFF. The DNA for the CDR3 is TGTGCCAGCAGTCCTCTCGACAGGGACTGGCCTGAAGCTTTCTTT.

The gene calls are TRBV5-6 and TRBJ2-6, with TRBD1 identical over 7 bases. Looked up from germline, CDR1 is SGHDT and CDR2 is YYEEEE. The V and J ends lost 3 bases and 4 bases, in that order; junction bases with no gene match: 4. The CDR3 has 15 residues. CDR3 amino acids: CASSSGGSGANVLTF. CDR3 in DNA: TGTGCCAGCAGCTCAGGGGGTTCCGGGGCCAACGTCCTGACTTTC.